This T cell receptor (beta chain) was identified in a study of blood T cell repertoires in COVID-19. Trimming left V 5 bases short and J 1 base short, with 14 bases between. CDR3 length: 15 amino acids. Germline assignment: CDR1 SGHRS and CDR2 YFSETQ. Study members were between 18 and 89 years old and lived in around 24 US regions. Cohorts were based on clinical histories the participants reported. TCRdb's copy holds only in-frame clones and misses some; the assay was immunoSEQ multiplex PCR. The sample lists approximately 220,000 clones, about 85% occurring once. The V gene is TRBV5-1, the J gene TRBJ2-3; a possible D gene is TRBD2 (6 bases). What was sequenced was PBMCs or T cells enriched from blood (not recorded which). This clonotype was obtained from a man aged 35-49 years who had recovered from COVID-19. The CDR3 spells CASRRGGTGTDTQYF. CDR3 bases: TGCGCCAGCAGACGGGGCGGGACTGGCACAGATACGCAGTATTTT.